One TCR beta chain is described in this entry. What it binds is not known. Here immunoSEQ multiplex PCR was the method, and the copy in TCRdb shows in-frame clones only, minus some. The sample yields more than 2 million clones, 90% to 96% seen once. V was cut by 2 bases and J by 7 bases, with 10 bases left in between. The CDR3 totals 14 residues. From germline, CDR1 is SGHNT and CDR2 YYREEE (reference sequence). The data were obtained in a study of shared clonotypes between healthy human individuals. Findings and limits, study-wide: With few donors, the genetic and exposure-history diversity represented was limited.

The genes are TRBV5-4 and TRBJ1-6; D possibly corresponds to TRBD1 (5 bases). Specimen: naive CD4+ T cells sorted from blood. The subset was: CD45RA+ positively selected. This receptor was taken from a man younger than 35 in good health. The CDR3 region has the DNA TGTGCCAGCAGCTTTTATAACAGGAATTCACCCCTCCACTTT. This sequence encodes CASSFYNRNSPLHF.